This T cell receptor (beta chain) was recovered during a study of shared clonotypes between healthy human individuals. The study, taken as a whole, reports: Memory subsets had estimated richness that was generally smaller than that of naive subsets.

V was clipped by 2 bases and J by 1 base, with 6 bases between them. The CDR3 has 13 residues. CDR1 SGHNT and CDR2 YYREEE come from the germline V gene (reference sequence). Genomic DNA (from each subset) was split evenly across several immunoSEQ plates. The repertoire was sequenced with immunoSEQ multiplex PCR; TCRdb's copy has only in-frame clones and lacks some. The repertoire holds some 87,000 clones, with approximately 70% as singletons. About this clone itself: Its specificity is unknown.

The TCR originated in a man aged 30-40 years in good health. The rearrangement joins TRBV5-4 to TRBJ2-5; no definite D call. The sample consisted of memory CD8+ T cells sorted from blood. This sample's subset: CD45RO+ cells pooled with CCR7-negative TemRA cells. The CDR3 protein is CASSLSFQETQYF. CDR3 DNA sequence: TGTGCCAGCAGCTTAAGCTTCCAAGAGACCCAGTACTTC.